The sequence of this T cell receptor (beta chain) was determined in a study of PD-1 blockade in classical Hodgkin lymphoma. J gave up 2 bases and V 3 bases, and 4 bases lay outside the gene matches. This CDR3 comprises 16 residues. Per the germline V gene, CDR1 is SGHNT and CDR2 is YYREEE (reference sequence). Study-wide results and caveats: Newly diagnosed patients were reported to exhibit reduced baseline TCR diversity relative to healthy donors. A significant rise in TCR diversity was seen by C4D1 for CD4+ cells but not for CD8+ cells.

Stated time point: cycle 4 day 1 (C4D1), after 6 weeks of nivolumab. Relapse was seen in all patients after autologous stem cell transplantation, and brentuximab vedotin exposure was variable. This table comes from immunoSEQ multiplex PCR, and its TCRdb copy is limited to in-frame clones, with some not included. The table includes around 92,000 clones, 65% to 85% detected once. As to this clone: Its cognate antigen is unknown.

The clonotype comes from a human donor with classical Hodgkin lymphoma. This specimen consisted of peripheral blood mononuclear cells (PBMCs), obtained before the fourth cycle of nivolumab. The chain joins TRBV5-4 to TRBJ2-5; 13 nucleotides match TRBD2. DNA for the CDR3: TGTGCCAGCAGCTGGACTAGCGGGAGAGTACAAGAGACCCAGTACTTC. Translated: CASSWTSGRVQETQYF.